The clone carrying this T cell receptor (beta chain) was found a few times. The antigen is unknown. The data stem from a study of cytomegalovirus exposure and HLA in healthy donors. General study findings and limits: Cytomegalovirus association was assigned to about 180 TCR beta chains. It was shown in a later analysis that HLA-associated TCR beta chains were more clonally expanded than other, equally common chains. Researchers had no immune exposure information except CMV serostatus available.

Amplification used 60 Vbeta primers and 13 Jbeta primers. The protocol was immunoSEQ multiplex PCR, while the TCRdb copy is restricted to in-frame clones and leaves out a portion. The sample records 100,000 to 150,000 clones, roughly 80% being singletons. Trimming cost V 0 bases and J 10 bases, with 14 bases left between them. The CDR3 consists of 14 residues. Germline CDR1 and CDR2: SGDLS and YYNGEE. Sequenced input: PBMCs. The rearrangement links TRBV9 to TRBJ2-1, with D maybe TRBD2 (5 bases). The sequence was collected from a woman aged 45-65 years in good health and CMV-seronegative. CDR3 in amino acids: CASSVDPGESEQFF. As DNA, the CDR3 is TGTGCCAGCAGCGTAGATCCCGGGGAGAGCGAGCAGTTCTTC. Full variable domain (missing parts from reference TRBV9 and TRBJ2-1): DSGVTQTPKHLITATGQRVTLRCSPRSGDLSVYWYQQSLDQGLQFLIQYYNGEERAKGNILERFSAQQFPDLHSELNLSSLELGDSALYFCASSVDPGESEQFFGPGTRLTVL.